This entry lists 17 T cell receptor beta chains sequenced from one sample in a study of cytomegalovirus exposure and HLA in healthy donors. Vbeta (60) and Jbeta (13) primers were used in the PCR. Sequencing was performed with immunoSEQ multiplex PCR; in TCRdb, only in-frame clones are kept and a portion is missing. The sample has 200,000 to 250,000 clones; 83% are singletons. Sequencing was performed on PBMCs. The receptors come from a girl under 18 in good health and CMV-seronegative.

The rearrangement uses TRBV2 and TRBJ2-7; D possibly corresponds to TRBD1 (5 bases). V was shortened by 7 bases and J by 3 bases, with 10 bases between the two germline ends. The CDR3 runs to 12 residues. In germline, CDR1 is SNHLY, CDR2 FYNNEI. The CDR3 DNA reads TGTGCCAGCATCCTAGGGGACTACGAGCAGTACTTC. This codes for CASILGDYEQYF.

The genes are TRBV6-4 and TRBJ2-3; TRBD1 agrees at 7 bases. The CDR3 contains 17 residues. The ends lost 2 bases at V and 6 bases at J; junction bases unmatched: 14. Germline CDR1 is MRHNA and CDR2 is SNTAGT. In DNA, the CDR3 is TGTGCCAGCAGTGACCAGAACAGGGGACGACTTGGGGATACGCAGTATTTT. This encodes CASSDQNRGRLGDTQYF.

The chain employs TRBV6-1 and TRBJ1-2; D is perhaps TRBD1 (6 bases). The CDR3 sequence is 13 residues long. Germline V gene lookup returns CDR1 MNHNS and CDR2 SASEGT. The V end was cut by 1 base, the J end by 6 bases, with 9 bases between. CDR3 protein: CASSEGGRDGYTF. The CDR3 DNA reads TGTGCCAGCAGTGAAGGGGGGCGAGATGGCTACACCTTC.

The chain has TRBV5-6 and TRBJ2-3; the D gene is possibly TRBD2 (6 bases). Per the germline V gene, CDR1 is SGHDT and CDR2 is YYEEEE. The CDR3 is 15 amino acids. V lost 3 bases, J lost 1 base, and 12 bases lay in between. CDR3 residues: CASSYRSSGTDTQYF. CDR3 coding DNA: TGTGCCAGCAGCTACCGTTCTAGCGGCACAGATACGCAGTATTTT. The whole variable domain, remainder taken from reference TRBV5-6 and TRBJ2-3, is DAGVTQSPTHLIKTRGQQVTLRCSPKSGHDTVSWYQQALGQGPQFIFQYYEEEERQRGNFPDRFSGHQFPNYSSELNVNALLLGDSALYLCASSYRSSGTDTQYFGPGTRLTVL.

The chain couples TRBV7-2 to TRBJ1-2; D is undetermined. Deletions cut 5 bases from V and 8 bases from J, with 12 bases between. CDR1 is SGHTA and CDR2 is FQGNSA in the germline V gene. The CDR3 has 12 residues. The CDR3 sequence: CASSPPAGGYTF. The CDR3 DNA follows: TGTGCCAGCAGCCCGCCCGCGGGGGGCTACACCTTC.

The rearrangement links TRBV5-1 to TRBJ2-3; 10 nucleotides align to TRBD2. This CDR3 is 18 amino acids long. With V trimmed by 3 bases and J by 2 bases, 12 bases remained unmatched. Germline V lookup: CDR1 SGHRS, CDR2 YFSETQ. For the CDR3, the DNA is TGCGCCAGCAGCTGGGGAAGGACTAGCGGAAACCCCACAGATACGCAGTATTTT. Its translation is CASSWGRTSGNPTDTQYF.

This rearrangement joins TRBV20-1 to TRBJ1-1, with 7 bases aligning to TRBD1. CDR1 is DFQATT, CDR2 SNEGSKA, per germline (reference sequence). This CDR3 is built from 11 residues. Unmatched junction bases numbered 6, after V lost 6 bases and J lost 8 bases. The CDR3 nucleotides read TGCAGTGCCGGCTTGACAGGGGAAGCTTTCTTT. This sequence encodes CSAGLTGEAFF.

V usage is TRBV6-1 and J usage is TRBJ2-7; D is unclear. The CDR3 consists of 12 residues. From germline, CDR1 is MNHNS and CDR2 SASEGT. V was shortened by 6 bases and J by 4 bases, with 10 bases between the two germline ends. The DNA for the CDR3 is TGTGCCAGCAGCAGGATCTGGTACGAGCAGTACTTC. It codes for CASSRIWYEQYF.

This clone turned up a few times. The chain employs TRBV4-3 and TRBJ2-1, with TRBD2 identical over 8 bases. This CDR3 region has 16 residues. Germline V gives CDR1 LGHNA, CDR2 YSLEER. Trimming removed 0 bases from V and 8 bases from J; junction bases left unmatched: 9. CDR3 DNA: TGCGCCAGCAGCCAAGAAGAGGGGTCACTAGCGGATGAGCAGTTCTTC. This encodes CASSQEEGSLADEQFF.

The V and J genes are TRBV4-3 and TRBJ2-7; weak D call: TRBD2 (7 bases). CDR1 and CDR2 from the germline V gene are LGHNA and YSLEER. This CDR3 is built from 18 residues. With 0 bases removed from V and 2 bases from J, the gap between germline ends came to 20 bases. The CDR3 nucleotides are TGCGCCAGCAGCCAAGATCGGGGTTACGGGGGGCCTCCCTACGAGCAGTACTTC. It codes for CASSQDRGYGGPPYEQYF.

The chain has TRBV19 and TRBJ2-7; 7 bases fit TRBD1. The CDR3 totals 13 residues. Germline lookup yields CDR1 LNHDA and CDR2 SQIVND (reference sequence). Unmatched junction bases numbered 3, after V lost 5 bases and J lost 2 bases. CDR3 sequence (DNA): TGTGCCAGTAGTGAGGGGACAGCCTACGAGCAGTACTTC. It is translated as CASSEGTAYEQYF.

V gene TRBV29-1 combines with J gene TRBJ2-1, with a possible D match to TRBD1 (5 bases). V lost 7 bases to trimming and J lost 8 bases, with 15 bases between them. This CDR3 has 12 amino acids. Germline CDR1 and CDR2: SQVTM and ANQGSEA. The CDR3 DNA sequence: TGCAGCGCTACCACAGGCTCCCATGAGCAGTTCTTC. It translates to CSATTGSHEQFF.

The chain employs TRBV28 and TRBJ2-5, with D maybe TRBD1 (6 bases). The last part of the DNA fits TRBJ2-7 better; the J call may be wrong. Germline V gives CDR1 MDHEN, CDR2 SYDVKM. This CDR3 has 14 residues. This chain's CDR3 is CASSWGPNSYEQYF. The CDR3 DNA is TGTGCCAGCAGTTGGGGGCCCAACTCCTACGAGCAGTACTTC.

The chain employs TRBV7-9 and TRBJ1-1; 7 bases fit TRBD1. V lost 0 bases to trimming and J lost 2 bases; unmatched junction nucleotides: 6. Germline V gives CDR1 SEHNR, CDR2 FQNEAQ (reference sequence). CDR3 length equals 16 residues. CDR3 nucleotide sequence: TGTGCCAGCAGCTTAGCCCCCGGGACAGACAACACTGAAGCTTTCTTT. Translation: CASSLAPGTDNTEAFF. Supplemented by reference TRBV7-9 and TRBJ1-1, the full variable domain reads DTGVSQNPRHKITKRGQNVTFRCDPISEHNRLYWYRQTLGQGPEFLTYFQNEAQLEKSRLLSDRFSAERPKGSFSTLEIQRTEQGDSAMYLCASSLAPGTDNTEAFFGQGTRLTVV.

The rearrangement joins TRBV2 to TRBJ2-6, with 9 bases lining up with TRBD1. J gave up 2 bases and V 3 bases, and 5 bases lay outside the gene matches. CDR1 is SNHLY, CDR2 FYNNEI, per germline. The CDR3 loop spans 17 amino acids. In nucleotides, the CDR3 is TGTGCCAGCAGTGAGCGGACAGGGGCCCCTGGGGCCAACGTCCTGACTTTC. The encoded protein is CASSERTGAPGANVLTF.

This rearrangement joins TRBV6-5 to TRBJ2-5, with a weak D call TRBD2 (5 bases). The assigned J gene may be wrong: the sequence end matches TRBJ2-7 better. The V gene's germline CDR1 is MNHEY and CDR2 SVGAGI. This CDR3 contains 16 residues. The CDR3 here is CASSYSVQRISYEQYF. The CDR3 nucleotides read TGTGCCAGCAGTTACTCGGTTCAGCGGATATCCTACGAGCAGTACTTC.

The V and J genes are TRBV6-1 and TRBJ1-1; D might be TRBD1 (6 bases). CDR3 length: 16 residues. The germline V gene encodes CDR1 MNHNS and CDR2 SASEGT. The V end was cut by 3 bases, the J end by 4 bases, with 18 bases between. The CDR3 spells CASSDYQARGSTEAFF. In nucleotides, the CDR3 is TGTGCCAGCAGTGACTACCAAGCCAGGGGAAGCACTGAAGCTTTCTTT.